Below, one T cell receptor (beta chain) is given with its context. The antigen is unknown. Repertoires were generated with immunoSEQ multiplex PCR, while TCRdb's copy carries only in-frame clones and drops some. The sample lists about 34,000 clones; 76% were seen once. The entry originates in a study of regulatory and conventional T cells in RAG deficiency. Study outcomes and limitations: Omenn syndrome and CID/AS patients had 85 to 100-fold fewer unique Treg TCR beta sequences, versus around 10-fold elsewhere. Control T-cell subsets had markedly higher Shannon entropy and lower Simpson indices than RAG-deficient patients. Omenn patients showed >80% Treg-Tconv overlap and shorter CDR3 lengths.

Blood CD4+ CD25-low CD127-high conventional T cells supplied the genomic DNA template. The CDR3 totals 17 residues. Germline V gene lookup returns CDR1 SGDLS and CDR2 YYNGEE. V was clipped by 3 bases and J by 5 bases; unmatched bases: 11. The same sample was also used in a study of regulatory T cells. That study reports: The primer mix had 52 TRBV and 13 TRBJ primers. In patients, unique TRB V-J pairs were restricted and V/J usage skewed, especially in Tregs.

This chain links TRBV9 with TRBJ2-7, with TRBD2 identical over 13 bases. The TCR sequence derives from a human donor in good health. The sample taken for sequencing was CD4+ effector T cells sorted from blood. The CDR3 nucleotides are TGTGCCAGCAGCGCTAGGACTAGCGGGGGCTTAGCAGACGAGCAGTACTTC. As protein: CASSARTSGGLADEQYF.